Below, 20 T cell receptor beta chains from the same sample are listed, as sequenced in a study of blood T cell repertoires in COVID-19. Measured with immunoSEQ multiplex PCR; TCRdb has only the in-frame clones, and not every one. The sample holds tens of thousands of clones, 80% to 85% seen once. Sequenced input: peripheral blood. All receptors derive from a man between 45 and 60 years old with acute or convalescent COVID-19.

CDR3 coding DNA: TGTGCCAGCTCACCACCTCAATCCCTGGGTCAGGGGGTTTCACCCCTCCACTTT. Protein sequence: CASSPPQSLGQGVSPLHF. The gene calls are TRBV18 and TRBJ1-6; 7 positions match TRBD1. The J segment lost 9 bases and the V segment lost 0 bases, leaving 14 bases of the junction unmatched. Germline CDR1 KGHSH, CDR2 LQKENI. The CDR3 is made up of 18 amino acids.

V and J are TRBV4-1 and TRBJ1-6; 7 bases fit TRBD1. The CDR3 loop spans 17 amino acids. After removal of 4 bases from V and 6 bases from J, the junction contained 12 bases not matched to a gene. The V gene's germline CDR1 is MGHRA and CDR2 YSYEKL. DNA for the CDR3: TGCGCCAGCAGCCCATATGGGGGGACAGAATCTAATTCACCCCTCCACTTT. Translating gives CASSPYGGTESNSPLHF.

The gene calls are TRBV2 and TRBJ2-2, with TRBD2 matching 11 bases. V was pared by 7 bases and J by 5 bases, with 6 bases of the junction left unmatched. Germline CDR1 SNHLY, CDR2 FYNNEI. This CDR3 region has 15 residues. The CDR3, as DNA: TGTGCCAGCAACCAACTAGCGGGAGCAACCGGGGAGCTGTTTTTT. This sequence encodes CASNQLAGATGELFF.

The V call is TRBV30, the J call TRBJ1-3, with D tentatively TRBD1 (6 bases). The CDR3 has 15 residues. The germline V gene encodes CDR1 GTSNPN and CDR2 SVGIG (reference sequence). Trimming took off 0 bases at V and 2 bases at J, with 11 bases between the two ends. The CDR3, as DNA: TGTGCCTGGAGTGTACTTGACAGGCCTGGAAACACCATATATTTT. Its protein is CAWSVLDRPGNTIYF. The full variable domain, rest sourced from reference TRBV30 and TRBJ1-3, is SQTIHQWPATLVQPVGSPLSLECTVEGTSNPNLYWYRQAAGRGLQLLFYSVGIGQISSEVPQNLSASRPQDRQFILSSKKLLLSDSGFYLCAWSVLDRPGNTIYFGEGSWLTVV.

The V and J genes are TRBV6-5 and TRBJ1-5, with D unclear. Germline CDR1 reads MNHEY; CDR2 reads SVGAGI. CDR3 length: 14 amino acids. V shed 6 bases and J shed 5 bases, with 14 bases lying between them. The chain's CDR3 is CASSLLIGDQPQHF. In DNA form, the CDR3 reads TGTGCCAGCAGCCTGCTTATAGGAGATCAGCCCCAGCATTTT.

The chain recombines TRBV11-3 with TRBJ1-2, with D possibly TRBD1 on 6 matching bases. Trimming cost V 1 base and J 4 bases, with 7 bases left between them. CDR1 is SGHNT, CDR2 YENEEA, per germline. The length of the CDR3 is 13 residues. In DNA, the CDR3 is TGTGCCAGCAGCTTAGGGACAGTCTATGGCTACACCTTC. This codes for CASSLGTVYGYTF.

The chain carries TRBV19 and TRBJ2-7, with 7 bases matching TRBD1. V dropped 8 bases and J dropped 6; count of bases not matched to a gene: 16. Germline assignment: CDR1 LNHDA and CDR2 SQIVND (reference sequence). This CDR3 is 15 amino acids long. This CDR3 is CASGAYRETGFEQYF. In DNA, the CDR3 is TGTGCCAGTGGGGCTTACAGGGAGACAGGGTTCGAGCAGTACTTC.

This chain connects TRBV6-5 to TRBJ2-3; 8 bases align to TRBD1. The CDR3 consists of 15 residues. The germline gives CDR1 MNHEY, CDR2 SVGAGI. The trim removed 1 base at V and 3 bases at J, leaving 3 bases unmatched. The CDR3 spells CASSYLGTGTDTQYF. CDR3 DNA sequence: TGTGCCAGCAGTTACTTAGGGACAGGTACAGATACGCAGTATTTT.

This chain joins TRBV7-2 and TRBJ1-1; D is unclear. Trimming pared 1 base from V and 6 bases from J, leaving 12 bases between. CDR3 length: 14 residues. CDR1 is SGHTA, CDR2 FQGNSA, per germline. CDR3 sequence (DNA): TGTGCCAGCAGCTTAGTTTCCACTAGGGCTGAAGCTTTCTTT. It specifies CASSLVSTRAEAFF.

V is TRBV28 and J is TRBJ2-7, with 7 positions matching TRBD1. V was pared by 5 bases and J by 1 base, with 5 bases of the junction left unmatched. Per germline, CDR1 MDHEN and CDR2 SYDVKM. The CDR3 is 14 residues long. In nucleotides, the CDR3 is TGTGCCAGCAGTCTCGGGACAGAGTCCTACGAGCAGTACTTC. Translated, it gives CASSLGTESYEQYF.

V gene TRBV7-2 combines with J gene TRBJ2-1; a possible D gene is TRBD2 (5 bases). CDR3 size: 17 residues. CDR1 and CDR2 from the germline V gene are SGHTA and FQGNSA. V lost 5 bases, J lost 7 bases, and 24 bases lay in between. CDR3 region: CASSPAVGGPRGNEQFF. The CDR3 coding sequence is TGTGCCAGCAGCCCTGCCGTCGGCGGGCCCCGGGGAAATGAGCAGTTCTTC.

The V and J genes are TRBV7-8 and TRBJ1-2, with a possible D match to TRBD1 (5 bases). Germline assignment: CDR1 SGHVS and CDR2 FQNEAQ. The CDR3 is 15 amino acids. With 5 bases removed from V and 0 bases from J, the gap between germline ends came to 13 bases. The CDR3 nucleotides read TGTGCCAGCAGCCCCCAGGGTACCTCTAACTATGGCTACACCTTC. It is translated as CASSPQGTSNYGYTF. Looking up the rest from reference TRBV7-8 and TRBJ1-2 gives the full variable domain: GAGVSQSPRYKVAKRGQDVALRCDPISGHVSLFWYQQALGQGPEFLTYFQNEAQLDKSGLPSDRFFAERPEGSVSTLKIQRTQQEDSAVYLCASSPQGTSNYGYTFGSGTRLTVV.

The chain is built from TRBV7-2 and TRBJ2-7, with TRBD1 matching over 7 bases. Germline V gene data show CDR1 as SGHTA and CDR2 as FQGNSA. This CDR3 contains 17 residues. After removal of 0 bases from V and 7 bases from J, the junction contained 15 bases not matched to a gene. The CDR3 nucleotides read TGTGCCAGCAGCTTAGCTTCGACTCCCGGGACAGCTGGGGAGCAGTACTTC. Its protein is CASSLASTPGTAGEQYF.

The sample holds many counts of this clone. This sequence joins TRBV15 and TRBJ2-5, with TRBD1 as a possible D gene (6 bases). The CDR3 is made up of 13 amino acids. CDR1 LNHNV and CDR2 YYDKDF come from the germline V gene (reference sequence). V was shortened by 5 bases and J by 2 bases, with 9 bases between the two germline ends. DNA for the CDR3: TGTGCCACCAGCCTCGGACAGCAAGAGACCCAGTACTTC. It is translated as CATSLGQQETQYF.

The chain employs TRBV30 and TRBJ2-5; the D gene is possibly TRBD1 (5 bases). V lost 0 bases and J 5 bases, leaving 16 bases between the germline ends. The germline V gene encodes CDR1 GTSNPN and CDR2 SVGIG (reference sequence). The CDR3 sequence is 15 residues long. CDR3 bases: TGTGCCTGGAGTGTAAGGTTAACAGGCCCGGAGACCCAGTACTTC. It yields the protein CAWSVRLTGPETQYF.

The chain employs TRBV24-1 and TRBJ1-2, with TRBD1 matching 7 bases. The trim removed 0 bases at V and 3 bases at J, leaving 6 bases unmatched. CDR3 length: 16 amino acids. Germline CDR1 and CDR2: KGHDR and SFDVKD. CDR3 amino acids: CATSDLRGGEDYGYTF. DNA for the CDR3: TGTGCCACCAGTGATTTGAGAGGGGGCGAGGACTATGGCTACACCTTC.

CDR3 amino acids: CASSPQGEETQYF. DNA of the CDR3: TGTGCCAGCAGCCCACAGGGTGAGGAGACCCAGTACTTC. V gene TRBV11-3 combines with J gene TRBJ2-5; D might be TRBD1 (6 bases). V was cut by 5 bases and J by 5 bases, with 12 bases left in between. The CDR3 sequence is 13 residues long. Germline V gene data show CDR1 as SGHNT and CDR2 as YENEEA.

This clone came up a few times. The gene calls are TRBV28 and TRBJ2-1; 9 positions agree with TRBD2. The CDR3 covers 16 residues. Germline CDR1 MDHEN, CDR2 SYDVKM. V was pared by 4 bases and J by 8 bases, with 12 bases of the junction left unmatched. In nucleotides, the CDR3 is TGTGCCAGCAGTTCAGCCGGAGCGGGGGGTATCTATGAGCAGTTCTTC. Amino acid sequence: CASSSAGAGGIYEQFF.

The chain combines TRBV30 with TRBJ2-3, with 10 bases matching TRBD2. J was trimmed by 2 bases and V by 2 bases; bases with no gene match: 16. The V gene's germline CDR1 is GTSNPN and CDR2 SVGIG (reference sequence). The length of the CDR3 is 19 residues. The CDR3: CAWSIRRRTSGLFTDTQYF. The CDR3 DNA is TGTGCCTGGAGTATCCGGCGAAGGACTAGCGGACTTTTCACAGATACGCAGTATTTT.

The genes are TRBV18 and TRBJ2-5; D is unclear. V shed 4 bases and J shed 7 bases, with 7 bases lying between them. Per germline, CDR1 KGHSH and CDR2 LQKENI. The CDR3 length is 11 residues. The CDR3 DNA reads TGTGCCAGCTCACTCCCCGGGACCCAGTACTTC. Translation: CASSLPGTQYF.